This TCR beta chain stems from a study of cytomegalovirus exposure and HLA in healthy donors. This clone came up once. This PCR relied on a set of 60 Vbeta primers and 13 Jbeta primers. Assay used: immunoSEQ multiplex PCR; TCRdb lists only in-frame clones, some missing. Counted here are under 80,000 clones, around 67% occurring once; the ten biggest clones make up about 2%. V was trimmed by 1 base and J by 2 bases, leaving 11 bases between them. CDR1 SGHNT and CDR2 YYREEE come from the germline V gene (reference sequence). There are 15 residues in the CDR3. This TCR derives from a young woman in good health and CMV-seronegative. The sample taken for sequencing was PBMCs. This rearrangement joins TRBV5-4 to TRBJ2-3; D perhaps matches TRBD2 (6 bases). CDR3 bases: TGTGCCAGCAGCTTGAGTAGCGGCCCCACAGATACGCAGTATTTT. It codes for CASSLSSGPTDTQYF. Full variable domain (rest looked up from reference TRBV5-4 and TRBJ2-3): ETGVTQSPTHLIKTRGQQVTLRCSSQSGHNTVSWYQQALGQGPQFIFQYYREEENGRGNFPPRFSGLQFPNYSSELNVNALELDDSALYLCASSLSSGPTDTQYFGPGTRLTVL.